This T cell receptor (beta chain) was found in a study of T cells in Graves' hyperthyroidism and ophthalmopathy. Amplification of TCR beta CDR3 regions was performed using RNA transcripts as template. The study used the HTBI primer set for a first-round RT-PCR of the TCR CDR3. TCRdb analysed the multiplex PCR reads with MiXCR anew, one entry per CDR3 protein. The sample yields 300,000 to 400,000 distinct CDR3 sequences, approximately 22% seen once. This clonotype was recorded at least ten times. The antigen remains unidentified. The authors obtained PBMCs from around 10 ml of fresh peripheral blood. Study-level points and caveats: Ophthalmopathy and stable hyperthyroidism were separated by a 13 V-J model. For ophthalmopathy, model prediction preceded onset by a median roughly 5.9 months.

Sequencing was done on a sample of blood. The source of this sequence is a woman aged 45-65 years with Graves' hyperthyroidism.

In DNA, the CDR3 is TGTGCCAGCAGCCGGACTAGCGGGGCCTACGAGCAGTACTTC. This translates into CASSRTSGAYEQYF. The V gene is TRBV3-1, the J gene TRBJ2-7, with TRBD2 matching over 12 bases. The CDR3 spans 14 residues. Germline CDR1 reads LGHDT; CDR2 reads YNNKEL (reference sequence). V shed 4 bases, J shed 2 bases, and the junction held 0 bases outside the gene matches.